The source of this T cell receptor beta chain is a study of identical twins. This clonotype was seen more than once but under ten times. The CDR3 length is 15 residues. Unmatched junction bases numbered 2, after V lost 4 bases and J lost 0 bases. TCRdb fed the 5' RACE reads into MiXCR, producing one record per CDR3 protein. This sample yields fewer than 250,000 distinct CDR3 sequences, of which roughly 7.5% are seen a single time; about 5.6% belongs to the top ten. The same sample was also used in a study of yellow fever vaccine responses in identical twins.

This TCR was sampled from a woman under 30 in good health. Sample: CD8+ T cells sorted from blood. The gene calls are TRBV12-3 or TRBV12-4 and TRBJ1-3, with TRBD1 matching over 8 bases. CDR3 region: CASSSDRASGNTIYF. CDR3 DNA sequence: TGTGCCAGCAGTTCGGACAGGGCCTCTGGAAACACCATATATTTT.